This TCR beta chain was captured in a study of control samples from healthy donors and cancer patients. Sequenced by immunoSEQ multiplex PCR; TCRdb stores in-frame clones only, minus some. The table includes 350,000 to 450,000 clones, 75% to 95% detected once. This clone has a single count. Germline V gene data show CDR1 as MDHEN and CDR2 as SYDVKM. This CDR3 is built from 16 residues. V trimming: 5 bases; J trimming: 1 base; junction bases outside the gene matches: 8. The chain uses TRBV28 and TRBJ1-1; 9 bases line up with TRBD1. Sequencing was carried out using PBMCs. The TCR originated in a middle-aged man with head and neck cancer. For the CDR3, the DNA is TGTGCCAGCAGTCAAAATGGACAGGGGCCGAACACTGAAGCTTTCTTT. This translates into CASSQNGQGPNTEAFF.